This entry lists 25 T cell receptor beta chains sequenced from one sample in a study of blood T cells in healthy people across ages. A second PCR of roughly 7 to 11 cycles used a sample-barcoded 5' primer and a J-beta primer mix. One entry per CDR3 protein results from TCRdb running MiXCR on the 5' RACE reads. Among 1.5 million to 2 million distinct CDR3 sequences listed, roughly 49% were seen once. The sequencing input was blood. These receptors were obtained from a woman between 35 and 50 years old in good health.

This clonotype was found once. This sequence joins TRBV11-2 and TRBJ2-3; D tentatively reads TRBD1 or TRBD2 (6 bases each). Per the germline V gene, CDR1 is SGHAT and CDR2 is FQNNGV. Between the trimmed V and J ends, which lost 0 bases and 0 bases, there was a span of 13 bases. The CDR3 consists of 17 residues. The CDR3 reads CASSLDGGTYSTDTQYF. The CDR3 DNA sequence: TGTGCCAGCAGCTTAGATGGGGGGACATACAGCACAGATACGCAGTATTTT. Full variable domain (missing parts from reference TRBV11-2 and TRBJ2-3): EAGVAQSPRYKIIEKRQSVAFWCNPISGHATLYWYQQILGQGPKLLIQFQNNGVVDDSQLPKDRFSAERLKGVDSTLKIQPAKLEDSAVYLCASSLDGGTYSTDTQYFGPGTRLTVL.

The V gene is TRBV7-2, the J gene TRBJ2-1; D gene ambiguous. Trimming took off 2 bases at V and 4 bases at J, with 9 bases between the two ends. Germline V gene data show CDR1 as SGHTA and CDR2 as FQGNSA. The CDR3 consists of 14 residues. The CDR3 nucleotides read TGTGCCAGCAGCTTAAATTCCGAGTACAATGAGCAGTTCTTC. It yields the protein CASSLNSEYNEQFF.

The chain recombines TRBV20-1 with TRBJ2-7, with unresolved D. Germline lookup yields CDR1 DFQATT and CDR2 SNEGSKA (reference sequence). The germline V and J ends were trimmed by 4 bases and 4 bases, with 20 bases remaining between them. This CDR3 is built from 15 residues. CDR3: CSAKDDKAHRYEQYF. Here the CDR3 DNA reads TGCAGTGCTAAAGATGACAAGGCACACCGATACGAGCAGTACTTC.

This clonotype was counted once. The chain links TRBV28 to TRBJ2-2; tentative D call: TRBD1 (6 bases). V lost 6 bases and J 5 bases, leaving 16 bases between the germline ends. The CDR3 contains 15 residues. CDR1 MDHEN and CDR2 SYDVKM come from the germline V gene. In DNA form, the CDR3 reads TGTGCCAGCAGCAGACCCGGGACAAGAACCGGGGAGCTGTTTTTT. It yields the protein CASSRPGTRTGELFF.

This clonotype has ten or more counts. DNA for the CDR3: TGTGCCAGCAACAGCGGGGGTGACAATGAGCAGTTCTTC. Its protein is CASNSGGDNEQFF. The chain is built from TRBV28 and TRBJ2-1; 8 bases match TRBD2. With 7 bases clipped from V and 5 bases from J, the junction kept 4 bases outside the gene matches. Germline V lookup: CDR1 MDHEN, CDR2 SYDVKM. CDR3 length equals 13 residues. Full variable domain (outside the CDR3, taken from reference TRBV28 and TRBJ2-1): DVKVTQSSRYLVKRTGEKVFLECVQDMDHENMFWYRQDPGLGLRLIYFSYDVKMKEKGDIPEGYSVSREKKERFSLILESASTNQTSMYLCASNSGGDNEQFFGPGTRLTVL.

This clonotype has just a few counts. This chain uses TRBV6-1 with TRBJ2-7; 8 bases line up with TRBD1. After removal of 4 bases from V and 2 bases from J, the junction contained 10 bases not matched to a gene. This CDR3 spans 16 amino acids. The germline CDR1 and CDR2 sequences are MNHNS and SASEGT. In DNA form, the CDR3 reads TGTGCCAGCAGTGCCGCCCGACAGGGGACCCCCTACGAGCAGTACTTC. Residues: CASSAARQGTPYEQYF.

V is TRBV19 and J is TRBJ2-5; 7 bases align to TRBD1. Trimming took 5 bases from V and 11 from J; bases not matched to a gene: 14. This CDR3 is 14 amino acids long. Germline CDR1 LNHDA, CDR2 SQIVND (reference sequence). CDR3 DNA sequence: TGTGCCAGTAGTTCCGGGACAGTCCCAAGGGAGCAGTACTTC. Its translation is CASSSGTVPREQYF.

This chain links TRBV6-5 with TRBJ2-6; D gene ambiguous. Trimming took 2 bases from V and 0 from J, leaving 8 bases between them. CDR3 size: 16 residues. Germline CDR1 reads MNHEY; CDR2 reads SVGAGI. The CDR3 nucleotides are TGTGCCAGCAGTTACGTAGACTTCTCTGGGGCCAACGTCCTGACTTTC. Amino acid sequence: CASSYVDFSGANVLTF.

The CDR3 spells CASSYSSRVNEQFF. DNA of the CDR3: TGTGCCAGCAGTTACTCGTCCAGGGTAAATGAGCAGTTCTTC. This chain joins TRBV6-2 or TRBV6-3 and TRBJ2-1, with a tentative D call TRBD1 (5 bases). The CDR3 consists of 14 residues. The germline V gene has CDR1 MNHEY and CDR2 SVGEGT. V was cut by 0 bases and J by 7 bases, with 10 bases left in between.

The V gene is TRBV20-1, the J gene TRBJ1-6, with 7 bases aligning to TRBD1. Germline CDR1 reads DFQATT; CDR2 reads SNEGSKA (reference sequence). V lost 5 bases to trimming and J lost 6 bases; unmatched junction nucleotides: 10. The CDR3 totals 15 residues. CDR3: CSAERDRASNSPLHF. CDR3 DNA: TGCAGTGCTGAAAGAGACAGGGCATCTAATTCACCCCTCCACTTT.

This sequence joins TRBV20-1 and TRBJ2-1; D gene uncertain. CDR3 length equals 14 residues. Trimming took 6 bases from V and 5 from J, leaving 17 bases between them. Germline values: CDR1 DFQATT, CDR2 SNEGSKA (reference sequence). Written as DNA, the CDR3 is TGCAGTGCGCAGACGACGGGTACCAACAATGAGCAGTTCTTC. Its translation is CSAQTTGTNNEQFF.

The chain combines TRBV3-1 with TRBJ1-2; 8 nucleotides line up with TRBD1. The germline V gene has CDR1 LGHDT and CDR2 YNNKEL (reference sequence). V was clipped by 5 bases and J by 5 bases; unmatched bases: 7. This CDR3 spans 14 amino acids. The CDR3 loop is CASSFRTGKYGYTF. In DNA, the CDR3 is TGTGCCAGCAGCTTTAGGACAGGGAAGTATGGCTACACCTTC.

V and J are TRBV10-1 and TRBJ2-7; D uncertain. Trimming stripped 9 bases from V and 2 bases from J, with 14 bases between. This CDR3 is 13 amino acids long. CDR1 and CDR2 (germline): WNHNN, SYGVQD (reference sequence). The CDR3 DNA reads TGCGCCAGTCAGCAGGACCTAGCCTACGAGCAGTACTTC. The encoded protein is CASQQDLAYEQYF.

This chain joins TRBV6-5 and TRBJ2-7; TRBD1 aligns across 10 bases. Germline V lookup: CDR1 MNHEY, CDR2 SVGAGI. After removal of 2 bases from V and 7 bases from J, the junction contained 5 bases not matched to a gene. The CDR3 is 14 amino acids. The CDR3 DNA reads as TGTGCCAGCAGTTACGACAGGGGGCAGGGGGAGCAGTACTTC. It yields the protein CASSYDRGQGEQYF.

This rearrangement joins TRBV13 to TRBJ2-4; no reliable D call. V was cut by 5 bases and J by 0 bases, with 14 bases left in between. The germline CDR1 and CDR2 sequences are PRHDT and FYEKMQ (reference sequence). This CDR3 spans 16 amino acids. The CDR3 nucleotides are TGTGCCAGCAGCCCATCCGGAGAGCAAGCCAAAAACATTCAGTACTTC. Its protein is CASSPSGEQAKNIQYF.

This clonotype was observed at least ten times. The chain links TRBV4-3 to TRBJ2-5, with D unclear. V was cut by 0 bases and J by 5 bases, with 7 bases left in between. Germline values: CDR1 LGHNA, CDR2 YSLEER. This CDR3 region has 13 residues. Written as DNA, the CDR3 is TGCGCCAGCAGCCAAGAGGTGCGGGAGACCCAGTACTTC. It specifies CASSQEVRETQYF.

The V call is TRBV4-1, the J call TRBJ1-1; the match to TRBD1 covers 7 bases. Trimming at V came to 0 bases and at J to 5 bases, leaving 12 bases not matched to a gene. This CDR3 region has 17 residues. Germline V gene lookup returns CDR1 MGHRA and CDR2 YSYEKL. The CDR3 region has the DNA TGCGCCAGCAGCCAAGAAGAGACAGGGCAGACGAAAACTGAAGCTTTCTTT. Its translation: CASSQEETGQTKTEAFF.

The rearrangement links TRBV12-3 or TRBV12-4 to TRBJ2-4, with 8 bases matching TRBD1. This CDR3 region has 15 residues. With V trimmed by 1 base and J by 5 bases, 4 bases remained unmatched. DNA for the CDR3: TGTGCCAGCAGTTTAGGGACAGGGACGCAAAACATTCAGTACTTC. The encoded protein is CASSLGTGTQNIQYF.

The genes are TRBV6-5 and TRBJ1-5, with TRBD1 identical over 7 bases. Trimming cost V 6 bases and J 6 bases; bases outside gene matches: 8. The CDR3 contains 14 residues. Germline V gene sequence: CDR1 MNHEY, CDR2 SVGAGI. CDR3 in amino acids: CASSPDRVAQPQHF. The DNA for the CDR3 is TGTGCCAGCAGCCCCGACAGGGTTGCTCAGCCCCAGCATTTT.

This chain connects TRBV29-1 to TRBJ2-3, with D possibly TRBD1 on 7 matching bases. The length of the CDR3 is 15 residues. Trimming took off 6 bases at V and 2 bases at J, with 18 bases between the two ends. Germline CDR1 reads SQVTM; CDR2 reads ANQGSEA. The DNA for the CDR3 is TGCAGCGTCGCTAGGCAGGGGGGATACACAGATACGCAGTATTTT. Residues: CSVARQGGYTDTQYF.

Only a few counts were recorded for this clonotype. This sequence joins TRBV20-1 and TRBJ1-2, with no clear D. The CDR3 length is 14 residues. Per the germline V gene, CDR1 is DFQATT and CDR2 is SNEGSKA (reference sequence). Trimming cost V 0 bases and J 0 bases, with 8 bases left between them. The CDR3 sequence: CSAREAGTNYGYTF. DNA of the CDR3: TGCAGTGCTAGAGAGGCCGGGACTAACTATGGCTACACCTTC.

CDR3 sequence: CASSLIQGVETQYF. The CDR3 DNA follows: TGTGCCAGCAGCTTAATACAGGGGGTAGAGACCCAGTACTTC. The chain combines TRBV7-9 with TRBJ2-5; 8 bases align to TRBD1. V was pared by 2 bases and J by 4 bases, with 3 bases of the junction left unmatched. Germline CDR1 reads SEHNR; CDR2 reads FQNEAQ (reference sequence). The CDR3 sequence is 14 residues long. Full variable domain (remainder filled in from reference TRBV7-9 and TRBJ2-5): DTGVSQNPRHKITKRGQNVTFRCDPISEHNRLYWYRQTLGQGPEFLTYFQNEAQLEKSRLLSDRFSAERPKGSFSTLEIQRTEQGDSAMYLCASSLIQGVETQYFGPGTRLLVL.

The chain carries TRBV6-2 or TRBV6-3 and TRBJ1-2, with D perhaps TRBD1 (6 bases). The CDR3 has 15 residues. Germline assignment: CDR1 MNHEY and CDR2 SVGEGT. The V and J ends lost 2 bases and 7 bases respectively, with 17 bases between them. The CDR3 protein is CASSYKAGTQLGYTF. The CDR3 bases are TGTGCCAGCAGTTACAAGGCCGGGACACAACTTGGCTACACCTTC.

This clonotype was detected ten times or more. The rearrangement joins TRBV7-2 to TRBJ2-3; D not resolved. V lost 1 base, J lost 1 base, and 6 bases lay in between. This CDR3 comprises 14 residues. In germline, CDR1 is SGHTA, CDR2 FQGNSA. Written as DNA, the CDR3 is TGTGCCAGCAGCTTAGATGGGGGCACAGATACGCAGTATTTT. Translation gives CASSLDGGTDTQYF.

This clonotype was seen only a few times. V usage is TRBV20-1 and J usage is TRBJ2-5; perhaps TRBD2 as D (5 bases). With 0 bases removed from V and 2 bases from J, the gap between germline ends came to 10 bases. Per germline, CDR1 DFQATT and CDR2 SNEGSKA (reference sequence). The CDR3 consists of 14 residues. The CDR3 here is CSARDSRDQETQYF. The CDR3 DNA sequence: TGCAGTGCTAGAGATAGCCGGGATCAAGAGACCCAGTACTTC.